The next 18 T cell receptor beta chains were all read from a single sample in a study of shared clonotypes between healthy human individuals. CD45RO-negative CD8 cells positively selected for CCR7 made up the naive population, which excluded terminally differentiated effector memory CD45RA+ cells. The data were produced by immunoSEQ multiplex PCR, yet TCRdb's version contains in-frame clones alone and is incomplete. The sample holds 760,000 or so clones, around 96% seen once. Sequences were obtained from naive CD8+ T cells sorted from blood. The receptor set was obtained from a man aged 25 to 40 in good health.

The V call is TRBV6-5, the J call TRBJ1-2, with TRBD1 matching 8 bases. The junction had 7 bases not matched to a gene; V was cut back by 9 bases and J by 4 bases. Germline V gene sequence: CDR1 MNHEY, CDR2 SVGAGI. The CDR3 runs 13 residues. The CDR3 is CASGQGGSYGYTF. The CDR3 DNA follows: TGTGCCAGTGGACAGGGAGGGAGCTATGGCTACACCTTC.

CDR3: CSVKRATEAFF. In nucleotides, the CDR3 is TGCAGCGTTAAGAGGGCCACTGAAGCTTTCTTT. The chain uses TRBV29-1 and TRBJ1-1; D unresolved. CDR1 SQVTM and CDR2 ANQGSEA come from the germline V gene. The CDR3 is 11 amino acids. Trimming removed 5 bases from V and 4 bases from J, with 8 bases in between.

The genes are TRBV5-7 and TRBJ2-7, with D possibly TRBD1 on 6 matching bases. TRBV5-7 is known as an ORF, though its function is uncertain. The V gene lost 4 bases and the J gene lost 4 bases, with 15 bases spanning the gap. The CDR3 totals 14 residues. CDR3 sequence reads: CASSEPTGYYEQYF. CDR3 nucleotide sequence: TGTGCCAGCAGCGAACCGACAGGATATTACGAGCAGTACTTC.

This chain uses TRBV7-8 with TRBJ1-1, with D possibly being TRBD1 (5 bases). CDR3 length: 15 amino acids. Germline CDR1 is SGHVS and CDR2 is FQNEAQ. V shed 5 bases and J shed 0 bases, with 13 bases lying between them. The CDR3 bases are TGTGCCAGCAGCCCAGACGGGGGACTGAACACTGAAGCTTTCTTT. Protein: CASSPDGGLNTEAFF.

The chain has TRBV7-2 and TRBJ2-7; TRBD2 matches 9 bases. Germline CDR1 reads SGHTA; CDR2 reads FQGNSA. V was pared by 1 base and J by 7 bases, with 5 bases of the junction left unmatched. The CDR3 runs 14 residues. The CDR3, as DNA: TGTGCCAGCAGCTTAGGACTAGCGGTGGGGGAGCAGTACTTC. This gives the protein CASSLGLAVGEQYF. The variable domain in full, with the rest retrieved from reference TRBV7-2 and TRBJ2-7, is GAGVSQSPSNKVTEKGKDVELRCDPISGHTALYWYRQSLGQGLEFLIYFQGNSAPDKSGLPSDRFSAERTGGSVSTLTIQRTQQEDSAVYLCASSLGLAVGEQYFGPGTRLTVT.

The CDR3 protein is CASSPWTSGSHEQFF. CDR3 sequence (DNA): TGTGCCAGCAGCCCGTGGACTAGCGGGAGCCATGAGCAGTTCTTC. This chain uses TRBV11-2 with TRBJ2-1, with 13 bases fitting TRBD2. J lost 8 bases, V lost 5 bases, and 6 bases had no gene match. CDR1 and CDR2 from the germline V gene are SGHAT and FQNNGV. The CDR3 spans 15 residues.

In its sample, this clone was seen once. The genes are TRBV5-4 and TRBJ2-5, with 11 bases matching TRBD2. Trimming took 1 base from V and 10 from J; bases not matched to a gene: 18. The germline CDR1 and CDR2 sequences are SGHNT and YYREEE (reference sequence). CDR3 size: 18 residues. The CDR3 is CASSLSLSGLAGGRDQYF. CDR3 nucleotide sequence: TGTGCCAGCAGCTTGTCCCTCTCTGGGCTAGCGGGAGGAAGGGACCAGTACTTC.

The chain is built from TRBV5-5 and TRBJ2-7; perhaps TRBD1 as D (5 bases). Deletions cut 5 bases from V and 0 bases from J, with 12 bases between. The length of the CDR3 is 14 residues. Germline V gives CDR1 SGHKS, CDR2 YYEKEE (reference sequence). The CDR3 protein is CASRWGPDSYEQYF. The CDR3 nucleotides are TGTGCCAGCAGGTGGGGCCCTGACTCCTACGAGCAGTACTTC.

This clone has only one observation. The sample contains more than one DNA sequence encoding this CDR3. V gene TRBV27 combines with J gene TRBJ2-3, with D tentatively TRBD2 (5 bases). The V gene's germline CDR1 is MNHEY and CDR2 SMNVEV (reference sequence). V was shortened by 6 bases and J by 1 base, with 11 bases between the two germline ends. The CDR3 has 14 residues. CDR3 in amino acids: CASSLRGRTDTQYF. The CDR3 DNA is TGTGCCAGCAGCCTTCGAGGGCGCACAGATACGCAGTATTTT.

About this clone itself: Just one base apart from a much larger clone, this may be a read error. The CDR3 reads CASSLTDTQYF. DNA of the CDR3: TGTGCCAGCAGCCTCACAGATACGCAGTATTTT. This chain joins TRBV5-5 and TRBJ2-3; D gene uncertain. Germline loops: CDR1 SGHKS, CDR2 YYEKEE (reference sequence). CDR3 length: 11 amino acids. V lost 4 bases, J lost 2 bases, and 2 bases lay in between.

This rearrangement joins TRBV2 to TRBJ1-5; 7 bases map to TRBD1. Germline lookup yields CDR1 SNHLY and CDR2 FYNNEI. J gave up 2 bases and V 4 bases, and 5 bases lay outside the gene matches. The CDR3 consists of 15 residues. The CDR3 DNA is TGTGCCAGCAGTGGCTCCGGGACAGGCAATCAGCCCCAGCATTTT. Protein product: CASSGSGTGNQPQHF.

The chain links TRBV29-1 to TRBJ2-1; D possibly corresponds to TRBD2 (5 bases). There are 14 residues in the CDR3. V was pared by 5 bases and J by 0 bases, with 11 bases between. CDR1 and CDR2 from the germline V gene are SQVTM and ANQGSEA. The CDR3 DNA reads TGCAGCGTTACCGGGGTCCGCTCCTACAATGAGCAGTTCTTC. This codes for CSVTGVRSYNEQFF.

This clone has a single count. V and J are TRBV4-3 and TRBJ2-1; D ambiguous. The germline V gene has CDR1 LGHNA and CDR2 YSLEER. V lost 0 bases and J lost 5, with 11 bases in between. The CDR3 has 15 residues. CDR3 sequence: CASSQEIQVDNEQFF. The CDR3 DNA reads TGCGCCAGCAGCCAAGAGATCCAGGTGGACAATGAGCAGTTCTTC.

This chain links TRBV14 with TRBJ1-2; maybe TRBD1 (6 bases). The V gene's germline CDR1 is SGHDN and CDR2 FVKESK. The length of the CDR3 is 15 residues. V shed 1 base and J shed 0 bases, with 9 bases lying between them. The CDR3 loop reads CASSQGTDANYGYTF. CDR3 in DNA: TGTGCCAGCAGCCAAGGGACAGACGCTAACTATGGCTACACCTTC.

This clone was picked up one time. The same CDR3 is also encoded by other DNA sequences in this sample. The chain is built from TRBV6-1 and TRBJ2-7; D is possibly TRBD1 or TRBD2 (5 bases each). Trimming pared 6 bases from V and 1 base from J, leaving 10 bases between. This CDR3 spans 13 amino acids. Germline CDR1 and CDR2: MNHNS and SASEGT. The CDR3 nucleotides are TGTGCCAGCAGCGAGGGGATATCCTACGAGCAGTACTTC. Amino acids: CASSEGISYEQYF.

In DNA, the CDR3 is TGTGCCAGCAGTTTACTTTGGGACAGGGGTGATGTCACTGAAGCTTTCTTT. This codes for CASSLLWDRGDVTEAFF. The J gene is TRBJ1-1, the V gene TRBV27; 10 nucleotides match TRBD1. The CDR3 runs to 17 residues. Trimming removed 2 bases from V and 4 bases from J; junction bases left unmatched: 10. Per the germline V gene, CDR1 is MNHEY and CDR2 is SMNVEV (reference sequence).

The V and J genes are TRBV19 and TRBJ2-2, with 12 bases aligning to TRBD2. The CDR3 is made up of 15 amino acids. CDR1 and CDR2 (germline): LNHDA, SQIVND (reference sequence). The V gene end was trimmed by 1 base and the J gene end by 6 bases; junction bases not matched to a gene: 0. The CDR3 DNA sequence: TGTGCCAGTAGTATAGGACTAGCGGGAGCCGGGGAGCTGTTTTTT. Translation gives CASSIGLAGAGELFF. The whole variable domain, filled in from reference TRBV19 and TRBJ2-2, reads DGGITQSPKYLFRKEGQNVTLSCEQNLNHDAMYWYRQDPGQGLRLIYYSQIVNDFQKGDIAEGYSVSREKKESFPLTVTSAQKNPTAFYLCASSIGLAGAGELFFGEGSRLTVL.

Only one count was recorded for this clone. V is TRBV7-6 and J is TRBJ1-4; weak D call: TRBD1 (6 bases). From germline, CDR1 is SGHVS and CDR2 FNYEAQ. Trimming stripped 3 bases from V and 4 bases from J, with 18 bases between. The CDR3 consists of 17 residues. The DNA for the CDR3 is TGTGCCAGCAGCTTGGATCGTGACGACAGGATTAATGAAAAACTGTTTTTT. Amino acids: CASSLDRDDRINEKLFF.